The 5 T cell receptor beta chains below all came from one sample that was sequenced in a study of cytomegalovirus exposure and HLA in healthy donors. 13 Jbeta primers and 60 Vbeta primers were used for the PCR. Profiled with immunoSEQ multiplex PCR; TCRdb holds only in-frame clones, not every one. The data hold 95,000 to 150,000 clones, with roughly 81% observed a single time. Specimen: PBMCs. These receptors were collected from a woman aged 25 to 39 in good health and CMV-seronegative.

The chain carries TRBV29-1 and TRBJ1-5, with TRBD1 matching 8 bases. The germline V gene has CDR1 SQVTM and CDR2 ANQGSEA. V was clipped by 1 base and J by 11 bases; unmatched bases: 4. There are 12 residues in the CDR3. DNA of the CDR3: TGCAGCGTTGAAGTAGGGACAGGTTCCCAGCATTTT. This translates into CSVEVGTGSQHF. The whole variable domain, remainder taken from reference TRBV29-1 and TRBJ1-5, is SAVISQKPSRDICQRGTSLTIQCQVDSQVTMMFWYRQQPGQSLTLIATANQGSEATYESGFVIDKFPISRPNLTFSTLTVSNMSPEDSSIYLCSVEVGTGSQHFGDGTRLSIL.

In regard to this clone: The junction differs from germline at one of its ends, possibly a read error. This chain connects TRBV4-1 to TRBJ1-6, with TRBD1 identical over 9 bases. Looked up from germline, CDR1 is MGHRA and CDR2 is YSYEKL. This CDR3 spans 15 amino acids. DNA of the CDR3: TGCGCCAGCAGCCAAGTCGGGACAGGGTCTTCATCCCTCCACTTT. Encoded protein: CASSQVGTGSSSLHF.

The chain is built from TRBV6-1 and TRBJ1-2; tentatively, D is TRBD1 (5 bases). V was clipped by 6 bases and J by 2 bases, with 10 bases between them. The CDR3 runs 13 residues. Per the germline V gene, CDR1 is MNHNS and CDR2 is SASEGT. The CDR3 region has the DNA TGTGCCAGCAGAGTAGACAGCAACTATGGCTACACCTTC. It is translated as CASRVDSNYGYTF.

V gene TRBV30 combines with J gene TRBJ1-2; possible D gene TRBD1, 6 bases. Per the germline V gene, CDR1 is GTSNPN and CDR2 is SVGIG (reference sequence). There are 13 residues in the CDR3. Trimming took 1 base from V and 4 from J, leaving 10 bases between them. CDR3 region: CAWSGRQAYGYTF. In DNA, the CDR3 is TGTGCCTGGAGTGGTCGACAGGCCTATGGCTACACCTTC.

This chain connects TRBV6-5 to TRBJ1-2, with D perhaps matching TRBD1 (5 bases). The CDR3 has 14 residues. V lost 9 bases and J lost 8, with 22 bases in between. Germline V gene sequence: CDR1 MNHEY, CDR2 SVGAGI. Here the CDR3 reads CASQGNRGVGGYTF. CDR3 DNA: TGTGCCAGTCAGGGCAATCGGGGGGTTGGCGGCTACACCTTC.